What follows are 5 T cell receptor beta chains derived from one specimen sequenced in a study of CD8+ T cells in alopecia areata. TCR sequencing used cDNA made by reverse transcription of extracted RNA. Sequenced by immunoSEQ multiplex PCR; TCRdb stores in-frame clones only, minus some. The data contain more than 90,000 clones, 55% to 75% of them seen just once; the ten biggest clones take up about 15%. Documented treatment: oral pan-JAK inhibitor, 5-10 mg twice daily. This sample comprised CD8+ T cells sorted from blood, obtained between weeks 55 and 70, from a patient treated with tofacitinib. These receptors were obtained from a human donor with alopecia areata.

This clone was seen a handful of times. V usage is TRBV2 and J usage is TRBJ1-2; D perhaps matches TRBD1 (5 bases). Germline V CDR1 and CDR2: SNHLY, FYNNEI. Trimming shortened V by 8 bases and J by 2 bases, and 9 bases separated the two germline ends. The CDR3 length is 12 residues. CDR3 loop: CASLRQNYGYTF. The CDR3 region has the DNA TGTGCCAGCTTGAGACAGAACTATGGCTACACCTTC.

The chain is built from TRBV30 and TRBJ1-2, with D possibly matching TRBD1 (5 bases). Trimming removed 4 bases from V and 0 bases from J, with 12 bases in between. The CDR3 spans 14 residues. Germline CDR1 and CDR2: GTSNPN and SVGIG (reference sequence). CDR3 DNA sequence: TGTGCCTGGAACGACGGGACGTCTAACTATGGCTACACCTTC. Its protein is CAWNDGTSNYGYTF.

This clone was found a few times. The rearrangement links TRBV7-8 to TRBJ2-7; the match to TRBD1 covers 10 bases. V dropped 2 bases and J dropped 2; count of bases not matched to a gene: 12. This CDR3 contains 18 residues. Germline V gene lookup returns CDR1 SGHVS and CDR2 FQNEAQ. CDR3 nucleotide sequence: TGTGCCAGCAGCTTATTTGGGGACAGGGGTTTAACGGCCTACGAGCAGTACTTC. This encodes CASSLFGDRGLTAYEQYF. Full variable domain (remainder filled in from reference TRBV7-8 and TRBJ2-7): GAGVSQSPRYKVAKRGQDVALRCDPISGHVSLFWYQQALGQGPEFLTYFQNEAQLDKSGLPSDRFFAERPEGSVSTLKIQRTQQEDSAVYLCASSLFGDRGLTAYEQYFGPGTRLTVT.

The table lists this clone with a few counts. The chain joins TRBV29-1 to TRBJ2-2; D uncertain. Germline loops: CDR1 SQVTM, CDR2 ANQGSEA. The V and J ends lost 6 bases and 4 bases respectively, with 21 bases between them. CDR3 size: 16 residues. As DNA, the CDR3 is TGCAGCGTCCTTACGGGCACCCTTGGAAGCACCGGGGAGCTGTTTTTT. It is translated as CSVLTGTLGSTGELFF.

This clone was recorded only once. This sequence joins TRBV7-8 and TRBJ2-5; D gene unclear. Germline-derived CDR1 and CDR2 are SGHVS and FQNEAQ. The V end was cut by 1 base, the J end by 5 bases, with 14 bases between. The CDR3 is made up of 15 amino acids. CDR3 bases: TGTGCCAGCAGCTTAGGAGATCTTAGAACGGAGACCCAGTACTTC. Translated: CASSLGDLRTETQYF.